This T cell receptor beta chain comes out of a study of OX40 agonist ivuxolimab in advanced cancers. Study context: The patients' treatment was ivuxolimab, an agonistic anti-OX40 (CD134) antibody. Study-wide findings and caveats: Relative to CD4+, CD8+ T cells held more expanded clones on average. At 0.1 to 3.0 mg/kg, CD4+ and CD8+ blood T cells expanded clonally by week 6.

In regard to this clone: Its specificity is unknown.

Autoimmune disease history or systemic immunosuppression was exclusionary. CDR1 and CDR2 (germline): SNHLY, FYNNEI. This CDR3 has 15 amino acids. The V end lost 8 bases, the J end lost 5 bases, and 21 bases lay between the germline ends. The assay was immunoSEQ multiplex PCR, and TCRdb's table has in-frame clones only and misses some. The table records roughly 93,000 clones, roughly nine tenths of them present only once. This clonotype was sampled from an adult with an advanced solid tumor such as melanoma, head and neck, liver or kidney cancer. The material was CD4+ or CD8+ T cells sorted from blood, obtained in a trial of the OX40 agonist ivuxolimab. This sequence joins TRBV2 and TRBJ2-5; D possibly uses TRBD1 or TRBD2 (5 bases each). CDR3 region: CASRPAGAVGETQYF. DNA for the CDR3: TGTGCCAGCCGACCGGCCGGGGCTGTCGGGGAGACCCAGTACTTC.